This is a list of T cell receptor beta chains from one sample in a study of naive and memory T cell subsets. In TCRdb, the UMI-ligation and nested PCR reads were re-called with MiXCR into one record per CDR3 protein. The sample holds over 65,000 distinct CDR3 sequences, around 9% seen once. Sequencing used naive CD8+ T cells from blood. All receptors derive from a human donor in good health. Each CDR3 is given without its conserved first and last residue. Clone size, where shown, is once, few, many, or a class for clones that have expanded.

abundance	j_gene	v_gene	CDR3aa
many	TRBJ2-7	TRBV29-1	SVALGAKTYYEQY
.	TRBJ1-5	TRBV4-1	ASSQKGQGDQPQH
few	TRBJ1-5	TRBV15	ATSKDSGGPQH
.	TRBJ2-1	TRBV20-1	SARVSQGTGAVNEQF
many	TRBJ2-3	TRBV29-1	SADEVAGLSTDTQY
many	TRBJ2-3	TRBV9	ASSPYSGADTQY
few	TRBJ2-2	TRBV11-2	ASSIPPSGNTGELF
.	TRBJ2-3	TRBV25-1	ASSELVAQY
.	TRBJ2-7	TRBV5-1	ASSLGLGYEQY
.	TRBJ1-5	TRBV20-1	SARDTTHSNQPQH
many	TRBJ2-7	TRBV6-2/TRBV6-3	ASGPAYEQY
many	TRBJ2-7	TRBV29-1	SVEDQAYEQY
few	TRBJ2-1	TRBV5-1	ASRFPTSGITRDEQF
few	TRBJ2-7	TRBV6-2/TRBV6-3	ASTIPAGGYEQY
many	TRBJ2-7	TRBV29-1	SVEKDRYEQY
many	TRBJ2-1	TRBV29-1	SGTGTSVNEQF
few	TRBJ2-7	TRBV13	ASSLTAGDEQY
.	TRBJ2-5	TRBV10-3	AISGIQETQY
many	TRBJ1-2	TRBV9	ASSTSGGEGYT
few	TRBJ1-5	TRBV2	ASSGSGSNQPQH
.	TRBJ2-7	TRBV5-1	ASSGLSYEQY
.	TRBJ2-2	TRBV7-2	ASSLGAANTGELF
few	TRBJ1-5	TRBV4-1	ASSQVSSNQPQH
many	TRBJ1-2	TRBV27	ASSLSNGYT
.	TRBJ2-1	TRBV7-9	ASSLRGKPGTSGTPAYNEQF
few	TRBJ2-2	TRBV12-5	ASGFLGEGLTGELF
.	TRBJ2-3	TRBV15	ATSGSRDRPRATDTQY
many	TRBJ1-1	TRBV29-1	SVKHRGEAF
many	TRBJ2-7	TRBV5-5	ASSLLFTRQVEQY
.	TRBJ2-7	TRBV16	ASSQSEALSGILYEQY
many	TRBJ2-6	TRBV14	ASSQVVGGANVLT
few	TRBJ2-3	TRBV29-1	SVETGGLTDTQY
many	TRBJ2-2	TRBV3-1	ASSRARVNTGELF
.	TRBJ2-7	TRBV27	ASNDGGTSLREQY
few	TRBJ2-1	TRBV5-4	ASSRLAGGSDYEQF
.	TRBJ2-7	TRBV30	AWSVQGNEQY
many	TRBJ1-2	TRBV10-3	AISDSRVDGYT
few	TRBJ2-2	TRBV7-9	ASSLDRNTGELF
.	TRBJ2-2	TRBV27	ASSSAATGLIPGTGELF
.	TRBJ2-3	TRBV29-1	SVNTDTQY
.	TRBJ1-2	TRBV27	ASSFSPGNYGYT
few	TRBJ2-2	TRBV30	AWSVGATGELF
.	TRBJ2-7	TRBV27	ASSLFVPGTSGSFNEQY
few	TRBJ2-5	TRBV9	ASSNSAGEETQY
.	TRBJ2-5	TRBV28	DSRWMGGRPYQETQY
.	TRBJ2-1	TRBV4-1	ASSQFPLDRAVEEQF
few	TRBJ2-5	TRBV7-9	ASSFSSVETQY
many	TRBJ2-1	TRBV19	ASSTPRYEQF
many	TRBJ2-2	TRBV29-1	SVRESNTGELF
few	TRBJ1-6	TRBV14	ASSQDGRFSPLH
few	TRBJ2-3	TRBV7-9	ASSLKAGLATDTQY
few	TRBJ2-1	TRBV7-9	ASSLRSDKWNEQF
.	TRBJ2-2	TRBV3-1	ASSHLGMGPESPNTGELF
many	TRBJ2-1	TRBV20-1	SAQPPQREMPYNEQF